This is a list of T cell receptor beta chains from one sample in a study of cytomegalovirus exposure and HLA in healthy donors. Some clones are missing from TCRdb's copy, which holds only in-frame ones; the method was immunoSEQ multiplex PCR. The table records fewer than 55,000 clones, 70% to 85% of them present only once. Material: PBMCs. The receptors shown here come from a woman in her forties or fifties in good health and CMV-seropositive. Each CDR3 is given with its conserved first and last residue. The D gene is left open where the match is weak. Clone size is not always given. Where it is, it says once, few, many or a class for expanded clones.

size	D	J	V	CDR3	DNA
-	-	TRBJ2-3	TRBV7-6	CASSVGSLLTDTQYF	TGTGCCAGCAGCGTAGGGTCCCTACTCACAGATACGCAGTATTTT
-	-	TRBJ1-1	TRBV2	CASSGRTVNTEAFF	TGTGCCAGCAGTGGAAGGACAGTGAACACTGAAGCTTTCTTT
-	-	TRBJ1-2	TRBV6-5	CASSATGAYGYTF	TGTGCCAGCAGCGCGACAGGAGCCTATGGCTACACCTTC
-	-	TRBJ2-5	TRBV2	CASSSSQETQYF	TGTGCCAGCAGTTCCAGTCAAGAGACCCAGTACTTC
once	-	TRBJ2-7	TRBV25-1	CASSDGPDRADYYEQYF	TGTGCCAGCAGTGACGGACCCGACCGGGCCGACTACTACGAGCAGTACTTC
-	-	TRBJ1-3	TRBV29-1	CSGGPPGGTIYF	TGCAGCGGTGGACCTCCCGGGGGCACCATATATTTT
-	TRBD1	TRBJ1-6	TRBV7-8	CASSLTGGYNSPLHF	TGTGCCAGCAGCCTAACAGGGGGTTATAATTCACCCCTCCACTTT
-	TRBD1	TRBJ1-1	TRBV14	CASSTTLTGDRRVF	TGTGCCAGCAGCACAACCCTGACAGGGGATCGTCGGGTCTTT
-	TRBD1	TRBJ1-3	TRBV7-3	CASSLQGTGVGNTIYF	TGTGCCAGCAGCCTACAAGGGACAGGGGTTGGAAACACCATATATTTT
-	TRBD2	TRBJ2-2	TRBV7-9	CASSPHSGRGTGELFF	TGTGCCAGCAGCCCCCACAGCGGGAGAGGGACCGGGGAGCTGTTTTTT
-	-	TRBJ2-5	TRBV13	CASSLRETQYF	TGTGCCAGCAGCTTACGAGAGACCCAGTACTTC
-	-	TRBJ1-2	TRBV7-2	CASSFSPSNYGYTF	TGTGCCAGCAGCTTTTCCCCATCTAACTATGGCTACACCTTC
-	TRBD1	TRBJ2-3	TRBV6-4	CASSPTGTGGADTQYF	TGTGCCAGCAGTCCAACCGGGACAGGGGGCGCAGATACGCAGTATTTT
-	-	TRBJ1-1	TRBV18	CASSVGGTEAFF	TGTGCCAGTTCCGTAGGGGGAACTGAAGCTTTCTTT
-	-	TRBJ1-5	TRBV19	CASSSIGPQHF	TGTGCCAGTAGTTCCATCGGGCCCCAGCATTTT
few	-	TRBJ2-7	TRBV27	CASRDFYEQYF	TGTGCCAGCAGAGACTTCTACGAGCAGTACTTC
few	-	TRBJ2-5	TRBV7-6	CASSSEGETQYF	TGTGCCAGCAGCTCGGAGGGAGAGACCCAGTACTTC
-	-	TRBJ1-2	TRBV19	CASTLGGGALFNYGYTF	TGTGCCAGTACCCTCGGAGGGGGGGCCCTCTTTAACTATGGCTACACCTTC
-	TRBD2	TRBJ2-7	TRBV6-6	CASRSSGSGSYEQYF	TGTGCCAGCAGGAGTAGCGGGAGTGGGTCCTACGAGCAGTACTTC
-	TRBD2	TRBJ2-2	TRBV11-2	CASSGLAGGPNTGELFF	TGTGCCAGCAGCGGACTAGCGGGGGGCCCTAACACCGGGGAGCTGTTTTTT
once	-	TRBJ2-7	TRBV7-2	CASSSTREKEQYF	TGTGCCAGCAGCTCAACTAGAGAGAAGGAGCAGTACTTC
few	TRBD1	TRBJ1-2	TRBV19	CASSIDLSTGQEYGYTF	TGTGCCAGTAGTATAGATCTCTCGACGGGACAGGAATATGGCTACACCTTC
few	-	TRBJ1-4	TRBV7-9	CASSLQSGGREKLFF	TGTGCCAGCAGCTTACAGAGCGGGGGTCGAGAAAAACTGTTTTTT
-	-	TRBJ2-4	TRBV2	CASSGEVGIQYF	TGTGCCAGCAGTGGGGAGGTCGGCATTCAGTACTTC
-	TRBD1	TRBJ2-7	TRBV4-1	CASSQVGTAYEQYF	TGCGCCAGCAGCCAAGTGGGGACAGCCTACGAGCAGTACTTC
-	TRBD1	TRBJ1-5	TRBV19	CASSTRTGGYSNQPQHF	TGTGCCAGTAGTACCAGGACAGGAGGCTATAGCAATCAGCCCCAGCATTTT
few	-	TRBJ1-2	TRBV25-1	CASTGGGGYTF	TGTGCCAGCACTGGGGGGGGTGGCTACACCTTC
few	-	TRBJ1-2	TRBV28	CASSSPQGLGYGYTF	TGTGCCAGCAGTTCCCCACAGGGTCTGGGCTATGGCTACACCTTC
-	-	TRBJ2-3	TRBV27	CASSLSSPTDTQYF	TGTGCCAGCAGTTTATCGAGTCCCACAGATACGCAGTATTTT
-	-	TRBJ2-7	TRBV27	CASSLWTGEQYF	TGTGCCAGCAGTTTGTGGACGGGGGAGCAGTACTTC
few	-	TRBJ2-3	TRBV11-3	CASSLGSGTQYF	TGTGCCAGCAGCTTAGGATCGGGTACGCAGTATTTT
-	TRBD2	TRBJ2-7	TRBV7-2	CASSLSAGGKEQYF	TGTGCCAGCAGCTTATCAGCGGGAGGCAAAGAGCAGTACTTC
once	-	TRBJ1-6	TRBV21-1	CASSKEDGGPLHF	TGTGCCAGCAGCAAAGAAGATGGGGGGCCCCTCCACTTT
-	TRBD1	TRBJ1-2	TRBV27	CASSPSTGIGDGYTF	TGTGCCAGCAGTCCCTCGACAGGGATAGGAGATGGCTACACCTTC
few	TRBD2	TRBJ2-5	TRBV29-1	CSVLGLAGGYQETQYF	TGCAGCGTCCTGGGACTAGCGGGAGGTTATCAAGAGACCCAGTACTTC
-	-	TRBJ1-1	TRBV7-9	CASSLENEAFF	TGTGCCAGCAGCCTGGAGAATGAAGCTTTCTTT
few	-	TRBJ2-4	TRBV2	CASKGQGLTKNIQYF	TGTGCCAGCAAGGGGCAGGGGCTAACCAAAAACATTCAGTACTTC
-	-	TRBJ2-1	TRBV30	CAWSAGDNEQFF	TGTGCCTGGAGTGCCGGGGACAATGAGCAGTTCTTC
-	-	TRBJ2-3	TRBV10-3	CAISPSGPFADTQYF	TGTGCCATCAGCCCAAGCGGGCCCTTCGCAGATACGCAGTATTTT
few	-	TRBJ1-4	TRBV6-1	CASSEAGQRKKLFF	TGTGCCAGCAGTGAAGCAGGACAGAGGAAGAAACTGTTTTTT
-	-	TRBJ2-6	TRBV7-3	CASSGHSGANVLTF	TGTGCCAGCAGCGGACACTCTGGGGCCAACGTCCTGACTTTC
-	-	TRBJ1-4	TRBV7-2	CASSLVQGSGKLFF	TGTGCCAGCAGCTTAGTGCAGGGGTCAGGAAAACTGTTTTTT
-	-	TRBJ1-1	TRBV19	CASSIDHNRYEAFF	TGTGCCAGTAGTATAGATCATAACAGATATGAAGCTTTCTTT
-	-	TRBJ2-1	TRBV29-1	CSVPGINEQFF	TGCAGCGTTCCAGGGATTAATGAGCAGTTCTTC
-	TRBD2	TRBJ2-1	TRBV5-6	CASSWATSGAGGEQFF	TGTGCCAGCAGCTGGGCGACTAGCGGGGCGGGGGGTGAGCAGTTCTTC
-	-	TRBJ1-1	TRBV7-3	CASSLLSVTEAFF	TGTGCCAGCAGCTTACTGAGCGTCACTGAAGCTTTCTTT
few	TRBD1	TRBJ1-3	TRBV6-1	CASTRDRQGNTIYF	TGTGCCAGCACACGGGACAGGCAGGGAAACACCATATATTTT
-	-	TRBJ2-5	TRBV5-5	CASSFGKETQYF	TGTGCCAGCAGCTTCGGGAAAGAGACCCAGTACTTC
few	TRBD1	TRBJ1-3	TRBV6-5	CASSRTGAGNTIYF	TGTGCCAGCAGCCGGACAGGTGCTGGAAACACCATATATTTT
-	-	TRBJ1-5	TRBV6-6	CASGFGAGQPQHF	TGTGCCAGCGGCTTTGGGGCAGGACAGCCCCAGCATTTT
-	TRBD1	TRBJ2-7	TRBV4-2	CASSPQGNRDRGSEQYF	TGTGCCAGCAGCCCTCAGGGCAACCGGGACAGGGGGAGCGAGCAGTACTTC
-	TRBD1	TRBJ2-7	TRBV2	CARGTGEAYEQYF	TGTGCCAGAGGGACAGGGGAAGCCTACGAGCAGTACTTC
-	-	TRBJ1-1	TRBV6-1	CALLKGESTEAFF	TGTGCCCTTCTTAAAGGGGAATCCACTGAAGCTTTCTTT